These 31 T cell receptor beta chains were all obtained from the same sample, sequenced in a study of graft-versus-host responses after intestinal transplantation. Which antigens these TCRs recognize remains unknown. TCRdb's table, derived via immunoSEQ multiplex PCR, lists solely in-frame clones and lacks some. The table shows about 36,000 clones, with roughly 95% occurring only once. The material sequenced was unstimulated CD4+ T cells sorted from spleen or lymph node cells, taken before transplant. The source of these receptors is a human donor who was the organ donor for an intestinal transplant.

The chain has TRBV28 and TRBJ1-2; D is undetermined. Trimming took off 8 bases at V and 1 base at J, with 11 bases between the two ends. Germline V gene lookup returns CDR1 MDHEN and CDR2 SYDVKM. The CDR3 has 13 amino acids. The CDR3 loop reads CASGRVLNYGYTF. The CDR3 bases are TGTGCCAGCGGAAGGGTCCTTAACTATGGCTACACCTTC.

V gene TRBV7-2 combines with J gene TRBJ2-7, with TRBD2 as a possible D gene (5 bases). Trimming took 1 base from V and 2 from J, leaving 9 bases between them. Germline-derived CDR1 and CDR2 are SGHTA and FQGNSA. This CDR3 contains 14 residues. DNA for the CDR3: TGTGCCAGCAGCTTAGGGGGAGTGCCCTACGAGCAGTACTTC. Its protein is CASSLGGVPYEQYF.

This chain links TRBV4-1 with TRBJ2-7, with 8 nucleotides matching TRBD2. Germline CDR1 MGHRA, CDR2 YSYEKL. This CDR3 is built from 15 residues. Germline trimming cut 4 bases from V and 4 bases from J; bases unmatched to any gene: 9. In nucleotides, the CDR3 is TGCGCCAGCAGCCGAGATACCGGGACTAGGTACGAGCAGTACTTC. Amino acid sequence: CASSRDTGTRYEQYF.

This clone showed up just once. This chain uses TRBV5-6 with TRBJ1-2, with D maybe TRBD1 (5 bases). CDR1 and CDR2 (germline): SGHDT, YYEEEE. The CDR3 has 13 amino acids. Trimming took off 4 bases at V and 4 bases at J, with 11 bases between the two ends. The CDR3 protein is CASSPSGPYGYTF. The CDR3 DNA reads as TGTGCCAGCAGCCCCTCGGGGCCCTATGGCTACACCTTC.

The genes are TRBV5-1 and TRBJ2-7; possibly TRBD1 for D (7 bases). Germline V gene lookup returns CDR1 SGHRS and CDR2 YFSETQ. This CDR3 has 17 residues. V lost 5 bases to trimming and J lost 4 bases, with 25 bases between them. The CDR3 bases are TGCGCCAGCAGGTTTGGGGGGCCGGGACAGCCTGCTTACGAGCAGTACTTC. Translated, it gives CASRFGGPGQPAYEQYF.

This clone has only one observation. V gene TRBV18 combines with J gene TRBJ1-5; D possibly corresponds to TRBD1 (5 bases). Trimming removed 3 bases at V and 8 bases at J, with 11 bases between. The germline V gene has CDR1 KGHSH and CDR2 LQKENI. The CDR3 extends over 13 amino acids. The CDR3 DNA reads TGTGCCAGCTCACCGAGGGGAGGGGAGCCCCAGCATTTT. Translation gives CASSPRGGEPQHF.

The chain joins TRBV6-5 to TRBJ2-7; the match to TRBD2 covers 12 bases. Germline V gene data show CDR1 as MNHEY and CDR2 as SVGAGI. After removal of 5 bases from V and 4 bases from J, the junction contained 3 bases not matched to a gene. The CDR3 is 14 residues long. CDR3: CASSDLAGGYEQYF. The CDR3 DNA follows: TGTGCCAGCAGTGATCTAGCGGGGGGGTACGAGCAGTACTTC.

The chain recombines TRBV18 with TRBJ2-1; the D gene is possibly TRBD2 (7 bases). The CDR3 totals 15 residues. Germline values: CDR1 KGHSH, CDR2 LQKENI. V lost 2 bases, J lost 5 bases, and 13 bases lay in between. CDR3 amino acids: CASSPGGAADNEQFF. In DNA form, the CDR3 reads TGTGCCAGCTCACCAGGGGGGGCGGCAGACAATGAGCAGTTCTTC.

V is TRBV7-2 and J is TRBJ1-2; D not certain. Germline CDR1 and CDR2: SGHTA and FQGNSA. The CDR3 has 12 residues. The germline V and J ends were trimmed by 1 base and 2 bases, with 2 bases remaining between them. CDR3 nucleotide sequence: TGTGCCAGCAGCTTAGGGAACTATGGCTACACCTTC. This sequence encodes CASSLGNYGYTF.

As DNA, the CDR3 is TGTGCCAGCAGTACCGGGACAGGGGGCGTCGGCTATGGCTACACCTTC. Amino acid sequence: CASSTGTGGVGYGYTF. This rearrangement joins TRBV25-1 to TRBJ1-2; TRBD1 matches at 12 bases. The V segment lost 5 bases and the J segment 4 bases; nucleotides outside the gene matches: 8. The CDR3 runs 16 residues. Germline CDR1 is MGHDK and CDR2 is SYGVNS.

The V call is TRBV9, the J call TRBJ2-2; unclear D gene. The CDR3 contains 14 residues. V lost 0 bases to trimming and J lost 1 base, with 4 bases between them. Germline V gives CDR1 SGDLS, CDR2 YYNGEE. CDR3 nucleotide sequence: TGTGCCAGCAGCGTAGACAGGAACACCGGGGAGCTGTTTTTT. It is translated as CASSVDRNTGELFF.

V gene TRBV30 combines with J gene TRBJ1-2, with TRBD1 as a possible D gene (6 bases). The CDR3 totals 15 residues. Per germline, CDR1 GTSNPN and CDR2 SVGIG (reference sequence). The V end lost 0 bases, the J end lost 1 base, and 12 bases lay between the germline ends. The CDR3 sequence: CAWSVLGTSNYGYTF. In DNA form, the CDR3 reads TGTGCCTGGAGTGTATTAGGGACAAGTAACTATGGCTACACCTTC.

DNA of the CDR3: TGCGCCAGCAGCTTGGTCGTGGGCCTAGCGGGGGGATCCTCCTACAATGAGCAGTTCTTC. This gives the protein CASSLVVGLAGGSSYNEQFF. The V call is TRBV5-1, the J call TRBJ2-1; 11 nucleotides agree with TRBD2. The CDR3 has 20 residues. J lost 0 bases, V lost 0 bases, and 11 bases had no gene match. CDR1 is SGHRS and CDR2 is YFSETQ in the germline V gene.

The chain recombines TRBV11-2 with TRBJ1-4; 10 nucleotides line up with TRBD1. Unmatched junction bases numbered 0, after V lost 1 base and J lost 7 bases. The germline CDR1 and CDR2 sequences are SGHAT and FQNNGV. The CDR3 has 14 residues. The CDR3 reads CASSLGTGGEKLFF. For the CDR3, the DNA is TGTGCCAGCAGCTTAGGGACAGGGGGTGAAAAACTGTTTTTT.

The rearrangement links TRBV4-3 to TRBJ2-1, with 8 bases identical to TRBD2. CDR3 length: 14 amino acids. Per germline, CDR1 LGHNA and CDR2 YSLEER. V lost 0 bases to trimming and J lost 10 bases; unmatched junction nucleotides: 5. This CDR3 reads CASSQDGLASEQFF. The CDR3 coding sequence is TGCGCCAGCAGCCAAGACGGACTAGCAAGCGAGCAGTTCTTC.

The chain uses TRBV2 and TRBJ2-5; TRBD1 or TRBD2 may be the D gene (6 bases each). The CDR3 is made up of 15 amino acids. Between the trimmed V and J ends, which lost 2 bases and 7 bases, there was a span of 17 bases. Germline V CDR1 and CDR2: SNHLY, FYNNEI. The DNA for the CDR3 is TGTGCCAGCAGTGAAATTTTAGGGGGGCGAGGGACCCAGTACTTC. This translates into CASSEILGGRGTQYF.

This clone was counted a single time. CDR3 sequence reads: CASSIEVGSISDEQFF. CDR3 DNA: TGTGCCAGTAGTATAGAGGTGGGCTCTATATCCGATGAGCAGTTCTTC. The chain links TRBV19 to TRBJ2-1; D gene unclear. The V end was cut by 0 bases, the J end by 8 bases, with 17 bases between. Germline CDR1 is LNHDA and CDR2 is SQIVND (reference sequence). The CDR3 covers 16 residues.

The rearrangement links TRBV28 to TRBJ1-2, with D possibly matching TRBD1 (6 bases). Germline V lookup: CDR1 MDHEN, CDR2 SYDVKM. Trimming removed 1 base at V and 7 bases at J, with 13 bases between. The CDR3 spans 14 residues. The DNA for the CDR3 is TGTGCCAGCAGTTTATTGGGGGGGGCGGGTGGCTACACCTTC. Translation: CASSLLGGAGGYTF.

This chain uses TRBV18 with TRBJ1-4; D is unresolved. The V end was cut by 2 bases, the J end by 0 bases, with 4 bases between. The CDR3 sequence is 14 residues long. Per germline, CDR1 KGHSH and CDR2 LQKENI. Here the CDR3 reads CASSPGATNEKLFF. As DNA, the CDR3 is TGTGCCAGCTCACCAGGAGCAACTAATGAAAAACTGTTTTTT.

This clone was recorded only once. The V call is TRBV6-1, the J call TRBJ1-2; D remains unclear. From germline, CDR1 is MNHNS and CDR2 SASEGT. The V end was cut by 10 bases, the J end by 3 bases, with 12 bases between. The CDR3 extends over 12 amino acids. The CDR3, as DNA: TGTGCCACCCCGGCGGTTTACTATGGCTACACCTTC. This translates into CATPAVYYGYTF.

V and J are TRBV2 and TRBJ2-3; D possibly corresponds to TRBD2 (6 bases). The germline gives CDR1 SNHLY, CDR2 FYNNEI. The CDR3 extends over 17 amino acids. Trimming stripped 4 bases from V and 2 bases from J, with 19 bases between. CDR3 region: CASSGPGVGLITDTQYF. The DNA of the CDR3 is TGTGCCAGCAGTGGTCCGGGGGTGGGTCTCATCACAGATACGCAGTATTTT.

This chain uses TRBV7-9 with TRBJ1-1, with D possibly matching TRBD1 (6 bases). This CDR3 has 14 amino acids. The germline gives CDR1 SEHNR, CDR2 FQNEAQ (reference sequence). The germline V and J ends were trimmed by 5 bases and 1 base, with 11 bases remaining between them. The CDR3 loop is CASSPRGRNTEAFF. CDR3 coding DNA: TGTGCCAGCAGCCCCAGGGGCAGGAACACTGAAGCTTTCTTT.

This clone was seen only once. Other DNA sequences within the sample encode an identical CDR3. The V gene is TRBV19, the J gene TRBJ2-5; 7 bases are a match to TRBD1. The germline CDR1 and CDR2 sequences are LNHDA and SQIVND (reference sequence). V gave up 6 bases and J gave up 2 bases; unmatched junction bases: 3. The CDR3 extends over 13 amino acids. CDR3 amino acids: CASSPQGQETQYF. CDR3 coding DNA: TGTGCCAGTAGCCCACAGGGGCAAGAGACCCAGTACTTC.

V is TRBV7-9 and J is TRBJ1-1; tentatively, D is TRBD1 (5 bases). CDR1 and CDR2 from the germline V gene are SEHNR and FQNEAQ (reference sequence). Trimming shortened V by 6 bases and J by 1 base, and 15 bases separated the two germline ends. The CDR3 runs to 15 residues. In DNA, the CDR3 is TGTGCCAGCAGACCGGCACAGGTGACGAACACTGAAGCTTTCTTT. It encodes CASRPAQVTNTEAFF.

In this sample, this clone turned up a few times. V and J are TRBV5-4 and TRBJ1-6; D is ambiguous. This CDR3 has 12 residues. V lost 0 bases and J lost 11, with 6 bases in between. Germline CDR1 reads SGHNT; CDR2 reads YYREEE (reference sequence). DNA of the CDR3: TGTGCCAGCAGCTTGGACCGGGCACCCCTCCACTTT. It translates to CASSLDRAPLHF. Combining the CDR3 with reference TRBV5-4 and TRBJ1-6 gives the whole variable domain ETGVTQSPTHLIKTRGQQVTLRCSSQSGHNTVSWYQQALGQGPQFIFQYYREEENGRGNFPPRFSGLQFPNYSSELNVNALELDDSALYLCASSLDRAPLHFGNGTRLTVT.

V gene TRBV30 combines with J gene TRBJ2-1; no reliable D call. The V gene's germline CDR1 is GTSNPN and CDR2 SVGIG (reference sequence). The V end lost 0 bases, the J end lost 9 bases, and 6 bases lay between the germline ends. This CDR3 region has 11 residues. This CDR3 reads CAWSVGGEQFF. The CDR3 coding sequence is TGTGCCTGGAGTGTTGGTGGTGAGCAGTTCTTC.

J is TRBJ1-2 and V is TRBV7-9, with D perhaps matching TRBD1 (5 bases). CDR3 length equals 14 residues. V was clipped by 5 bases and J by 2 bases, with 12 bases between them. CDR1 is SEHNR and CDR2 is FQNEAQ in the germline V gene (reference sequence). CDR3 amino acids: CASSPRQGNYGYTF. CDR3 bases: TGTGCCAGCAGCCCCCGGCAGGGCAACTATGGCTACACCTTC.

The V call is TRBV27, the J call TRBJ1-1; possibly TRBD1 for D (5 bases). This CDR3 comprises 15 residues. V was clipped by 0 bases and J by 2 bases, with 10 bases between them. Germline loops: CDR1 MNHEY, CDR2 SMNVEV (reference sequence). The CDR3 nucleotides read TGTGCCAGCAGTTTATCAAGGGGCCGTAACACTGAAGCTTTCTTT. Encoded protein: CASSLSRGRNTEAFF.

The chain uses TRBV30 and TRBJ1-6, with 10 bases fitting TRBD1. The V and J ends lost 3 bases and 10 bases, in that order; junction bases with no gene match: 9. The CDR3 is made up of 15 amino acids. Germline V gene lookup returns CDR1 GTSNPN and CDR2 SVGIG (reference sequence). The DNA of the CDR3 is TGTGCCTGGAGGGAACCGGACAGGGGGATCTCACCCCTCCACTTT. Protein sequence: CAWREPDRGISPLHF.

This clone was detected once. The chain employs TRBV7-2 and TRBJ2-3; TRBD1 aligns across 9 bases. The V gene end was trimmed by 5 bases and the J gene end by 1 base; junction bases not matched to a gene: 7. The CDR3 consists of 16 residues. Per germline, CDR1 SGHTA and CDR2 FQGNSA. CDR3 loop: CASSLGQGWGTDTQYF. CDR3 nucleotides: TGTGCCAGCAGCCTGGGACAGGGATGGGGCACAGATACGCAGTATTTT.

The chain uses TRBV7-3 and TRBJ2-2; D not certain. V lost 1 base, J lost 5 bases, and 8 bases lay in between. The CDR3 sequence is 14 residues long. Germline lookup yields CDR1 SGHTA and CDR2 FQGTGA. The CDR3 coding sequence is TGTGCCAGCAGCTTAAAATTGGGGACCGGGGAGCTGTTTTTT. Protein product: CASSLKLGTGELFF. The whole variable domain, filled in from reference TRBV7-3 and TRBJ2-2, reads GAGVSQTPSNKVTEKGKYVELRCDPISGHTALYWYRQSLGQGPEFLIYFQGTGAADDSGLPNDRFFAVRPEGSVSTLKIQRTERGDSAVYLCASSLKLGTGELFFGEGSRLTVL.